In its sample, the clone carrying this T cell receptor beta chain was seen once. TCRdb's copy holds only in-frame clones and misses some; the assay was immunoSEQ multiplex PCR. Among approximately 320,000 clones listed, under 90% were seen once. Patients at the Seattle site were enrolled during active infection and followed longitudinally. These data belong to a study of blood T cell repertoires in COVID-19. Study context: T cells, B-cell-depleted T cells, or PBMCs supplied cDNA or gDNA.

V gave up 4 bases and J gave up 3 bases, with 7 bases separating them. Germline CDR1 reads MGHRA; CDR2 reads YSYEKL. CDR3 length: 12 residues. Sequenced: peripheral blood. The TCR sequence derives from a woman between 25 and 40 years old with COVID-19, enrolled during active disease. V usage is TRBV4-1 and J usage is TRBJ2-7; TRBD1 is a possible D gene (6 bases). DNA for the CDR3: TGCGCCAGCAGCCCGACAGGCTACGAGCAGTACTTC. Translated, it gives CASSPTGYEQYF.